Listed below are T cell receptor beta chains from one sample, sequenced in a study of identical twins. TCRdb processed the 5' RACE reads anew with MiXCR; each CDR3 protein has one entry. The sample yields just under 650,000 distinct CDR3 sequences, around 7.4% seen once. This same sample was also taken into another study, of yellow fever vaccine responses in identical twins.

The specimen was PBMCs. The origin of the receptors is a young woman in good health. CDR3s include the opening cysteine and the closing phenylalanine or tryptophan. D genes are given only for firm matches. Size is stated for part of the rows, as once, few or many counts, or as a class when the clone is expanded.

v_call	clone_size	d_call	j_call	cdr3_aa	cdr3_nt
TRBV11-2	few	NA	TRBJ2-2	CASSPISSPFSIGGELFF	TGTGCCAGCAGCCCGATATCCTCCCCCTTCTCGATCGGCGGGGAGCTGTTTTTT
TRBV28	NA	TRBD1	TRBJ2-1	CASSFLGTGGKAEQFF	TGTGCCAGCAGTTTCCTCGGGACAGGGGGGAAAGCGGAGCAGTTCTTC
TRBV29-1	few	NA	TRBJ2-4	CSVVGRVSKNIQYF	TGCAGCGTTGTGGGCAGGGTATCCAAAAACATTCAGTACTTC
TRBV7-2	many	NA	TRBJ2-5	CASSLGVTSGGETQYF	TGTGCCAGCAGCTTAGGTGTGACGTCAGGCGGGGAGACCCAGTACTTC
TRBV7-8	few	NA	TRBJ2-7	CASSSPPGGSYEQYF	TGTGCCAGCAGCTCCCCCCCGGGCGGCTCCTACGAGCAGTACTTC
TRBV6-1	many	NA	TRBJ1-3	CASSSGTRNTIYF	TGTGCCAGCAGCTCGGGGACGCGGAACACCATATATTTT
TRBV6-1	NA	NA	TRBJ1-5	CASSEGGVSGNQPQHF	TGTGCCAGCAGTGAAGGGGGCGTTAGCGGTAATCAGCCCCAGCATTTT
TRBV10-3	many	NA	TRBJ1-5	CAISESYGNQPQHF	TGTGCCATCAGTGAGTCATACGGCAATCAGCCCCAGCATTTT
TRBV7-9	few	NA	TRBJ1-1	CASSSGPIQGYTEAFF	TGTGCCAGCAGTAGTGGACCAATTCAGGGGTACACTGAAGCTTTCTTT
TRBV27	NA	TRBD2	TRBJ2-1	CASTRAGASKNEQFF	TGTGCCAGCACCCGGGCGGGAGCGTCTAAAAATGAGCAGTTCTTC
TRBV12-3/TRBV12-4	few	TRBD1	TRBJ1-1	CASSPRTGGDDEAFF	TGTGCCAGCAGTCCAAGGACAGGGGGGGACGATGAAGCTTTCTTT
TRBV5-1	few	TRBD2	TRBJ2-6	CASSLGSGTSAGANVLTF	TGCGCCAGCAGCTTGGGTTCTGGGACTAGCGCTGGGGCCAACGTCCTGACTTTC
TRBV12-3/TRBV12-4	many	NA	TRBJ1-6	CASSSPGTPLHF	TGTGCCAGCAGTTCACCGGGCACACCCCTCCACTTT
TRBV20-1	NA	TRBD1	TRBJ2-1	CSAQTGLNEQFF	TGCAGTGCTCAGACAGGGCTTAATGAGCAGTTCTTC
TRBV12-3/TRBV12-4	few	NA	TRBJ2-1	CASSLMATVEQFF	TGTGCCAGCAGTTTAATGGCTACAGTTGAGCAGTTCTTC
TRBV9	NA	NA	TRBJ2-7	CASSAKPVPVGSYEQYF	TGTGCCAGCAGCGCAAAACCCGTCCCAGTAGGATCCTACGAGCAGTACTTC
TRBV12-3/TRBV12-4	many	NA	TRBJ2-3	CASRSDSTTDTQYF	TGTGCCAGCAGATCTGACAGCACGACAGATACGCAGTATTTT
TRBV12-3/TRBV12-4	NA	TRBD1	TRBJ2-1	CASSSGDRGQREQFF	TGTGCCAGCAGTTCCGGGGACAGGGGACAGCGCGAGCAGTTCTTC
TRBV20-1	NA	NA	TRBJ2-5	CSAKGPGEETQYF	TGCAGTGCAAAAGGCCCAGGGGAGGAGACCCAGTACTTC
TRBV2	many	NA	TRBJ2-1	CASTVNPAVDEQFF	TGTGCCAGCACAGTCAACCCCGCAGTCGATGAGCAGTTCTTC
TRBV7-6	NA	TRBD2	TRBJ2-3	CASSLAGLAGDLGDTQYF	TGTGCCAGCAGCTTAGCGGGCCTAGCGGGGGACCTAGGGGATACGCAGTATTTT
TRBV5-5	NA	NA	TRBJ2-1	CASSPPSSGEQFF	TGTGCCAGCAGCCCCCCTTCCAGTGGTGAGCAGTTCTTC
TRBV25-1	NA	NA	TRBJ1-1	CASRKQVTTEAFF	TGTGCCAGCAGGAAACAGGTGACGACTGAAGCTTTCTTT
TRBV4-1	few	NA	TRBJ2-2	CASSPLGGFGELFF	TGCGCCAGCAGCCCCCTGGGGGGTTTCGGGGAGCTGTTTTTT
TRBV12-5	NA	TRBD2	TRBJ2-7	CASGSRLAGGHRGLYF	TGTGCTAGTGGCTCCCGACTAGCGGGAGGTCACAGGGGGTTGTACTTC
TRBV3-1	many	TRBD2	TRBJ2-7	CASSQEYGRPGEQYF	TGTGCCAGCAGCCAAGAGTACGGGAGGCCAGGGGAGCAGTACTTC
TRBV12-3/TRBV12-4	many	TRBD2	TRBJ2-3	CASSPLASGRAGDTQYF	TGTGCCAGCAGTCCACTGGCTAGCGGGAGGGCTGGAGATACGCAGTATTTT
TRBV7-9	NA	NA	TRBJ1-5	CASSLGENSNQPQHF	TGTGCCAGCAGCTTAGGGGAGAATAGCAATCAGCCCCAGCATTTT
TRBV20-1	few	NA	TRBJ2-3	CSASRMVVPTDTQYF	TGCAGTGCTAGTAGGATGGTGGTTCCCACAGATACGCAGTATTTT
TRBV5-1	few	TRBD2	TRBJ2-7	CASSLGRSGRASYEQYF	TGCGCCAGCAGCTTGGGCCGTAGCGGGAGGGCCTCCTACGAGCAGTACTTC
TRBV5-5	many	NA	TRBJ2-7	CASSLAVGYSGIRDEQYF	TGTGCCAGCAGCTTGGCCGTAGGTTATAGCGGAATCAGGGACGAGCAGTACTTC